The 32 T cell receptor beta chains in this list originate from one sample, sequenced in a study of CD8 T cells in Susac syndrome. It was with random hexamers that roughly 0.5 to 1 ug RNA was reverse transcribed. TCRdb re-called the immunoSEQ multiplex PCR reads with MiXCR, one entry per CDR3 protein. Of 170,000 or so distinct CDR3 sequences listed, over 90% are singletons. The specimen was CD4+ T cells from PBMCs. These TCRs come from a human donor with Susac syndrome.

The rearrangement links TRBV7-9 to TRBJ1-1; no reliable D call. The CDR3 loop spans 15 amino acids. Germline V gene lookup returns CDR1 SEHNR and CDR2 FQNEAQ (reference sequence). Trimming took off 5 bases at V and 1 base at J, with 14 bases between the two ends. The CDR3 loop reads CASSPPKGGNTEAFF. CDR3 DNA: TGTGCCAGCAGCCCCCCCAAGGGTGGGAACACTGAAGCTTTCTTT. Looking up the rest from reference TRBV7-9 and TRBJ1-1 gives the full variable domain: DTGVSQNPRHKITKRGQNVTFRCDPISEHNRLYWYRQTLGQGPEFLTYFQNEAQLEKSRLLSDRFSAERPKGSFSTLEIQRTEQGDSAMYLCASSPPKGGNTEAFFGQGTRLTVV.

The chain uses TRBV4-3 and TRBJ1-1; 7 bases map to TRBD1. Germline CDR1 and CDR2: LGHNA and YSLEER. This CDR3 has 15 amino acids. Germline trimming cut 4 bases from V and 3 bases from J; bases unmatched to any gene: 8. CDR3 DNA sequence: TGCGCCAGCAGCCTCTCTGCCCAGGGGGACACTGAAGCTTTCTTT. Protein sequence: CASSLSAQGDTEAFF.

The gene calls are TRBV5-1 and TRBJ1-1; D is unclear. This CDR3 spans 15 amino acids. Trimming shortened V by 0 bases and J by 4 bases, and 13 bases separated the two germline ends. The germline gives CDR1 SGHRS, CDR2 YFSETQ. Here the CDR3 reads CASSLDTGTATEAFF. Here the CDR3 DNA reads TGCGCCAGCAGCTTGGATACGGGCACGGCCACTGAAGCTTTCTTT.

The V gene is TRBV4-3, the J gene TRBJ2-6; 8 bases are shared with TRBD1. With V trimmed by 1 base and J by 0 bases, 2 bases remained unmatched. Germline V gene lookup returns CDR1 LGHNA and CDR2 YSLEER. The CDR3 length is 17 residues. Here the CDR3 DNA reads TGCGCCAGCAGCCAAGGGACAGGGCCCTCTGGGGCCAACGTCCTGACTTTC. Translating it yields CASSQGTGPSGANVLTF.

This clonotype was recorded once. V is TRBV11-2 and J is TRBJ1-1; unclear D gene. With 4 bases removed from V and 3 bases from J, the gap between germline ends came to 9 bases. Germline CDR1 reads SGHAT; CDR2 reads FQNNGV. This CDR3 spans 13 amino acids. CDR3 DNA: TGTGCCAGCAGCTCGCAAATGGACACTGAAGCTTTCTTT. Protein: CASSSQMDTEAFF.

The CDR3 sequence: CATSRVRGSNQPQHF. CDR3 DNA: TGTGCCACCAGCAGAGTTAGGGGAAGCAATCAGCCCCAGCATTTT. V and J are TRBV15 and TRBJ1-5, with D tentatively TRBD1 (5 bases). The germline V and J ends were trimmed by 1 base and 1 base, with 8 bases remaining between them. Germline values: CDR1 LNHNV, CDR2 YYDKDF (reference sequence). The CDR3 runs to 15 residues.

This clonotype was observed a single time. CDR3 sequence reads: CATSDPGLAGTDTQYF. Written as DNA, the CDR3 is TGTGCCACCAGTGACCCGGGACTAGCGGGAACAGATACGCAGTATTTT. The J gene is TRBJ2-3, the V gene TRBV24-1; 13 nucleotides agree with TRBD2. V lost 4 bases, J lost 3 bases, and 3 bases stayed unmatched. The CDR3 covers 16 residues. CDR1 is KGHDR and CDR2 is SFDVKD in the germline V gene.

The CDR3 region has the DNA TGTGCCAGCAGCTTAGGGCTGGTCGTTTACGAGCAGTTCTTC. Translated: CASSLGLVVYEQFF. The rearrangement links TRBV7-9 to TRBJ2-1; D is unclear. The germline V gene encodes CDR1 SEHNR and CDR2 FQNEAQ (reference sequence). The CDR3 length is 14 residues. Trimming took 1 base from V and 10 from J, leaving 14 bases between them.

In its sample, this clonotype was seen once. The J gene is TRBJ1-2, the V gene TRBV5-4; D remains unclear. This CDR3 comprises 13 residues. Trimming left V 4 bases short and J 3 bases short, with 10 bases between. The germline V gene encodes CDR1 SGHNT and CDR2 YYREEE (reference sequence). The CDR3 sequence is CASSPERDYGYTF. The CDR3 coding sequence is TGTGCCAGCAGCCCCGAGAGGGACTATGGCTACACCTTC.

The chain combines TRBV4-3 with TRBJ2-7, with unresolved D. The germline V and J ends were trimmed by 4 bases and 4 bases, with 14 bases remaining between them. The CDR3 extends over 14 amino acids. Germline CDR1 LGHNA, CDR2 YSLEER. In nucleotides, the CDR3 is TGCGCCAGCAGCCGAGATGGGTCCCGGTACGAGCAGTACTTC. Its translation: CASSRDGSRYEQYF.

The chain joins TRBV6-2 or TRBV6-3 to TRBJ2-7; no clear D gene. The CDR3 totals 14 residues. Germline assignment: CDR1 MNHEY and CDR2 SVGEGT. V lost 7 bases to trimming and J lost 5 bases, with 18 bases between them. The CDR3 DNA follows: TGTGCCAGCACACTCCGGGCTGGGCTGGACGAGCAGTACTTC. Amino acids: CASTLRAGLDEQYF.

The CDR3 nucleotides are TGCAGTGCTGCCCCGACTAGCGGGAGCTCCTACGAGCAGTACTTC. It codes for CSAAPTSGSSYEQYF. The rearrangement joins TRBV20-1 to TRBJ2-7; the match to TRBD2 covers 12 bases. Germline values: CDR1 DFQATT, CDR2 SNEGSKA (reference sequence). The CDR3 covers 15 residues. The J segment lost 0 bases and the V segment lost 5 bases, leaving 5 bases of the junction unmatched.

The CDR3 is CASRPTLMRRSGRAGELFF. The DNA for the CDR3 is TGTGCCAGCAGACCCACCCTAATGCGCCGGAGCGGGAGAGCCGGGGAGCTGTTTTTT. V gene TRBV7-9 combines with J gene TRBJ2-2; TRBD2 matches 8 bases. The CDR3 has 19 amino acids. CDR1 is SEHNR, CDR2 FQNEAQ, per germline (reference sequence). The junction had 21 bases not matched to a gene; V was cut back by 6 bases and J by 6 bases. The full variable domain, in which reference TRBV7-9 and TRBJ2-2 provide the parts outside the CDR3, is DTGVSQNPRHKITKRGQNVTFRCDPISEHNRLYWYRQTLGQGPEFLTYFQNEAQLEKSRLLSDRFSAERPKGSFSTLEIQRTEQGDSAMYLCASRPTLMRRSGRAGELFFGEGSRLTVL.

The CDR3 sequence is CASAASGFQETQYF. DNA for the CDR3: TGTGCCAGCGCTGCTAGCGGATTCCAAGAGACCCAGTACTTC. The V call is TRBV7-9, the J call TRBJ2-5; 7 bases are a match to TRBD2. This CDR3 is 14 amino acids long. After removal of 8 bases from V and 1 base from J, the junction contained 7 bases not matched to a gene. The germline V gene has CDR1 SEHNR and CDR2 FQNEAQ (reference sequence).

The chain carries TRBV7-9 and TRBJ1-2; 9 bases are a match to TRBD1. Germline lookup yields CDR1 SEHNR and CDR2 FQNEAQ (reference sequence). Losses at the gene ends were 6 bases for V and 4 bases for J; bases not matched to a gene: 18. CDR3 size: 18 residues. Written as DNA, the CDR3 is TGTGCCAGCAGGTTTATCCCAGCGGGGACAGGGACTATCTATGGCTACACCTTC. Translated: CASRFIPAGTGTIYGYTF.

The V gene is TRBV29-1, the J gene TRBJ1-1; 10 positions match TRBD1. Germline CDR1 is SQVTM and CDR2 is ANQGSEA. The CDR3 runs to 13 residues. Trimming removed 4 bases from V and 10 bases from J; junction bases left unmatched: 9. Here the CDR3 reads CSVAGRQGARAFF. The DNA for the CDR3 is TGCAGCGTTGCGGGGAGACAGGGGGCAAGAGCTTTCTTT.

This clonotype was found once. V is TRBV7-2 and J is TRBJ2-7; D might be TRBD1 (6 bases). Germline-derived CDR1 and CDR2 are SGHTA and FQGNSA. This CDR3 comprises 14 residues. The V end lost 1 base, the J end lost 2 bases, and 9 bases lay between the germline ends. The CDR3 loop reads CASSLETGTYEQYF. The CDR3 coding sequence is TGTGCCAGCAGCTTAGAAACAGGGACCTACGAGCAGTACTTC. Based on the CDR3 plus reference TRBV7-2 and TRBJ2-7, the full variable domain is GAGVSQSPSNKVTEKGKDVELRCDPISGHTALYWYRQSLGQGLEFLIYFQGNSAPDKSGLPSDRFSAERTGGSVSTLTIQRTQQEDSAVYLCASSLETGTYEQYFGPGTRLTVT.

V gene TRBV28 combines with J gene TRBJ2-4; D possibly matches TRBD1 or TRBD2 (5 bases each). CDR3 length: 14 residues. Germline CDR1 is MDHEN and CDR2 is SYDVKM. With 6 bases removed from V and 3 bases from J, the gap between germline ends came to 12 bases. CDR3 region: CASRGEPVKNIQYF. The CDR3, as DNA: TGTGCCAGCAGGGGGGAACCGGTCAAAAACATTCAGTACTTC.

This rearrangement joins TRBV7-3 to TRBJ2-5, with D possibly TRBD2 on 6 matching bases. Trimming removed 6 bases at V and 2 bases at J, with 13 bases between. Germline values: CDR1 SGHTA, CDR2 FQGTGA. CDR3 length: 14 residues. The DNA of the CDR3 is TGTGCCAGCAGTCCCGCACGGGGGCAAGAGACCCAGTACTTC. Translation gives CASSPARGQETQYF.

This clonotype was counted a single time. This chain links TRBV10-3 with TRBJ2-5; 9 bases are a match to TRBD2. Germline V gives CDR1 ENHRY, CDR2 SYGVKD. The ends lost 2 bases at V and 0 bases at J; junction bases unmatched: 16. There are 20 residues in the CDR3. In DNA, the CDR3 is TGTGCCATCAGTGAGACCGTGACTGGGTCGCTAGCGGGGAACCAAGAGACCCAGTACTTC. It is translated as CAISETVTGSLAGNQETQYF.

V gene TRBV20-1 combines with J gene TRBJ2-7; TRBD1 matches 11 bases. This CDR3 contains 14 residues. V dropped 3 bases and J dropped 5; count of bases not matched to a gene: 6. Germline V gene sequence: CDR1 DFQATT, CDR2 SNEGSKA (reference sequence). The CDR3 reads CSARRDRGYHEQYF. The CDR3 DNA follows: TGCAGTGCTAGGCGGGACAGGGGGTACCACGAGCAGTACTTC.

This chain links TRBV12-3 or TRBV12-4 with TRBJ1-2; 9 bases are shared with TRBD1. This CDR3 contains 15 residues. V lost 3 bases, J lost 7 bases, and 9 bases stayed unmatched. The CDR3 nucleotides read TGTGCCAGCAGTTTTCGGGAACAGGGGGCGAGTGGCTACACCTTC. This sequence encodes CASSFREQGASGYTF.

The chain joins TRBV5-1 to TRBJ2-7; 12 bases match TRBD1. The V and J ends lost 5 bases and 6 bases, in that order; junction bases with no gene match: 15. The CDR3 is 17 residues long. The germline V gene encodes CDR1 SGHRS and CDR2 YFSETQ. CDR3: CASSSGTGGIGPFEQYF. The DNA for the CDR3 is TGCGCCAGCAGTTCCGGGACAGGGGGCATCGGTCCCTTCGAGCAGTACTTC.

This clonotype was observed a single time. V usage is TRBV3-1 and J usage is TRBJ2-7; a possible D gene is TRBD1 (6 bases). This CDR3 is built from 13 residues. CDR1 and CDR2 from the germline V gene are LGHDT and YNNKEL (reference sequence). V shed 6 bases and J shed 7 bases, with 16 bases lying between them. CDR3 bases: TGTGCCAGCAGTCTTAAGGGGGTAGGAGAGCAGTACTTC. Its protein is CASSLKGVGEQYF.

This chain links TRBV4-2 with TRBJ2-7; D gene uncertain. The CDR3 is 15 residues long. Trimming cost V 0 bases and J 7 bases, with 16 bases left between them. Per germline, CDR1 LGHNA and CDR2 YNFKEQ. The CDR3 nucleotides are TGTGCCAGCAGCCAAGATCCGACTGGTAACCGAGAGCAGTACTTC. It codes for CASSQDPTGNREQYF.

J is TRBJ1-1 and V is TRBV29-1, with a weak D call TRBD1 (5 bases). Germline CDR1 is SQVTM and CDR2 is ANQGSEA. The CDR3 has 13 amino acids. Here the CDR3 DNA reads TGCAGTTTCGTGCAGGGCCAGAACACTGAAGCTTTCTTT. It yields the protein CSFVQGQNTEAFF. The whole variable domain, remainder taken from reference TRBV29-1 and TRBJ1-1, is SAVISQKPSRDICQRGTSLTIQCQVDSQVTMMFWYRQQPGQSLTLIATANQGSEATYESGFVIDKFPISRPNLTFSTLTVSNMSPEDSSIYLCSFVQGQNTEAFFGQGTRLTVV.

The J gene is TRBJ1-5, the V gene TRBV15, with D perhaps matching TRBD1 (5 bases). Trimming left V 0 bases short and J 6 bases short, with 15 bases between. The CDR3 extends over 16 amino acids. Germline CDR1 and CDR2: LNHNV and YYDKDF (reference sequence). CDR3: CATSRDPSGMGQPQHF. In DNA, the CDR3 is TGTGCCACCAGCAGAGACCCATCAGGGATGGGTCAGCCCCAGCATTTT.

The rearrangement links TRBV28 to TRBJ2-1; 9 bases line up with TRBD2. This CDR3 comprises 17 residues. CDR1 and CDR2 from the germline V gene are MDHEN and SYDVKM. V was pared by 3 bases and J by 4 bases, with 10 bases of the junction left unmatched. The chain's CDR3 is CASSFPLASGTYNEQFF. DNA for the CDR3: TGTGCCAGCAGTTTCCCCTTAGCTAGCGGGACTTACAATGAGCAGTTCTTC.

The rearrangement uses TRBV9 and TRBJ2-2; TRBD1 is a possible D gene (6 bases). There are 14 residues in the CDR3. V was cut by 6 bases and J by 4 bases, with 13 bases left in between. CDR1 SGDLS and CDR2 YYNGEE come from the germline V gene. The CDR3 is CASKRQGSTGELFF. As DNA, the CDR3 is TGTGCCAGCAAGAGGCAGGGGAGCACCGGGGAGCTGTTTTTT.

The V call is TRBV6-5, the J call TRBJ2-1; 9 bases line up with TRBD1. J lost 4 bases, V lost 6 bases, and 1 base had no gene match. Per germline, CDR1 MNHEY and CDR2 SVGAGI. The CDR3 runs 13 residues. CDR3: CASRGTGYNEQFF. The CDR3 DNA reads as TGTGCCAGCAGGGGGACAGGGTACAATGAGCAGTTCTTC.

The genes are TRBV5-1 and TRBJ1-4; maybe TRBD1 (6 bases). Trimming took 6 bases from V and 0 from J, leaving 15 bases between them. Per the germline V gene, CDR1 is SGHRS and CDR2 is YFSETQ. The CDR3 contains 16 residues. The CDR3 sequence is CASNIGPGATNEKLFF. The CDR3 DNA is TGCGCCAGCAACATAGGACCAGGGGCAACTAATGAAAAACTGTTTTTT.

The V and J genes are TRBV14 and TRBJ1-3; D gene ambiguous. CDR1 is SGHDN, CDR2 FVKESK, per germline. The CDR3 is 16 residues long. V was cut by 3 bases and J by 0 bases, with 12 bases left in between. CDR3 protein: CASSHYSRSSGNTIYF. In DNA, the CDR3 is TGTGCCAGCAGCCACTATTCCAGGAGCTCTGGAAACACCATATATTTT.